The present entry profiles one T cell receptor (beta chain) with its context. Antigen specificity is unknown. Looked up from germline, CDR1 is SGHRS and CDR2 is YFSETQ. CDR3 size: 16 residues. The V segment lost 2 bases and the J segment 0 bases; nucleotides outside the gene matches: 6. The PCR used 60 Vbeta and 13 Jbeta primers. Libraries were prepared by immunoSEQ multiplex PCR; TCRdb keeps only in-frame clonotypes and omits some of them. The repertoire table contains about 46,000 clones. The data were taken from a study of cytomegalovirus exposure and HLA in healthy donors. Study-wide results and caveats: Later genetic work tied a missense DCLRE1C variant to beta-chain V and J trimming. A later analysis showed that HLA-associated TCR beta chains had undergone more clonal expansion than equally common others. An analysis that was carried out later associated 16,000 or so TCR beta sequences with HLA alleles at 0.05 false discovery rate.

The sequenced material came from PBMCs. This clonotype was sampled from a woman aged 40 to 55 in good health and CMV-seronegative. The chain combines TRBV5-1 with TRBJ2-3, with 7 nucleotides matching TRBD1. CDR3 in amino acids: CASSLPGTASTDTQYF. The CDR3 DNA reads TGCGCCAGCAGCTTACCCGGGACAGCTAGCACAGATACGCAGTATTTT.